This T cell receptor beta chain was retrieved from a study of T cell repertoires in cytomegalovirus infection. Across the whole study: HLA-B-restricted CMV epitopes that are well studied were used alongside recently identified HLA-C-restricted ones.

Study-wide results and caveats: The ex vivo response was dominated by HLA-C-restricted CMV-specific TCR beta clonotypes.

This clonotype appeared a few times. The antigen is unknown. A single record per CDR3 protein comes from TCRdb applying MiXCR to the reads. The sample consists of tens of thousands of distinct CDR3 sequences, less than 30% of them appearing once. Germline loops: CDR1 SGHNT, CDR2 YYREEE (reference sequence). With 2 bases removed from V and 4 bases from J, the gap between germline ends came to 18 bases. This CDR3 contains 16 residues. The sequencing here drew on CD8+ T cells from cultured PBMCs, taken from culture after CMV antigen stimulation. The gene calls are TRBV5-4 and TRBJ1-1, with a tentative D call TRBD1 (5 bases). The sequence was obtained from a human donor in good health (CMV status not recorded). Some clones in this sample may be carry-over from other donors' samples. In DNA, the CDR3 is TGTGCCAGCAGCTTCGGGGGAGCAAGTGGGGGCACTGAAGCTTTCTTT. Translation: CASSFGGASGGTEAFF.